This T cell receptor beta chain was obtained from a study of blood T cell repertoires in COVID-19. Produced via immunoSEQ multiplex PCR; TCRdb's table is partial and in-frame only. The profile covers 150,000 to 200,000 clones, with approximately 90% appearing a single time and around 6% taken by the ten largest. Germline V gene data show CDR1 as GTSNPN and CDR2 as SVGIG (reference sequence). This CDR3 has 15 residues. Trimming removed 1 base from V and 2 bases from J; junction bases left unmatched: 7. This TCR was sampled from a man aged 35-49 years with active or convalescent COVID-19. What was sequenced was peripheral blood. V gene TRBV30 combines with J gene TRBJ2-7, with 8 bases identical to TRBD1. The CDR3 nucleotides are TGTGCCTGGAGTGGACGACAGGGGATCGCCTACGAGCAGTACTTC. Translation: CAWSGRQGIAYEQYF.